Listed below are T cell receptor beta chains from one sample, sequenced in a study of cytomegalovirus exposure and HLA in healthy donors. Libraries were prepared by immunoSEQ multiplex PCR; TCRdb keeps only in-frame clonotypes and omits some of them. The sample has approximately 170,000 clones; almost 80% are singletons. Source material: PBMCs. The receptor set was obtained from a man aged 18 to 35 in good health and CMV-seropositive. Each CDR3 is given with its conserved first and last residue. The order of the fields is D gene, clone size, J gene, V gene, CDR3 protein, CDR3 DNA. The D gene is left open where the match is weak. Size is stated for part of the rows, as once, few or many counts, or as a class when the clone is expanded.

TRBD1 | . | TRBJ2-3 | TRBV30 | CAWSVQGAASTDTQYF | TGTGCCTGGAGTGTACAGGGGGCTGCGAGCACAGATACGCAGTATTTT
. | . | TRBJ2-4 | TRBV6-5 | CASSYGGETKNIQYF | TGTGCCAGCAGTTACGGCGGGGAAACCAAAAACATTCAGTACTTC
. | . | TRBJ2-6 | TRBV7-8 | CASIEDSGANVLTF | TGTGCCAGTATTGAGGACTCTGGGGCCAACGTCCTGACTTTC
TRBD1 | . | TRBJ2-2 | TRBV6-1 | CASSEGDRGAGELFF | TGTGCCAGCAGTGAAGGGGACAGGGGAGCCGGGGAGCTGTTTTTT
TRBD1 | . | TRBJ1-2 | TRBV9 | CASSVGLVGGQGRDGYTF | TGTGCCAGCAGCGTAGGGCTCGTGGGGGGACAGGGAAGGGATGGCTACACCTTC
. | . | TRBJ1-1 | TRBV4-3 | CASSQDLDGLEAFF | TGCGCCAGCAGCCAAGATCTTGATGGCCTTGAAGCTTTCTTT
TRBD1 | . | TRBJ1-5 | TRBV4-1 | CASSPGQGEQPQHF | TGCGCCAGCAGCCCCGGACAGGGGGAGCAGCCCCAGCATTTT
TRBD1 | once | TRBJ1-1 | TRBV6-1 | CASGRTGAWTEAFF | TGTGCCAGCGGGAGGACAGGGGCATGGACTGAAGCTTTCTTT
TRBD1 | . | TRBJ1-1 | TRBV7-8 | CASSLAAPTGELYTEAFF | TGTGCCAGCAGCTTAGCGGCCCCGACAGGGGAGCTCTACACTGAAGCTTTCTTT
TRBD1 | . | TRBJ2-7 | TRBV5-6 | CASSWGQGAYEQYF | TGTGCCAGCAGCTGGGGACAGGGGGCCTACGAGCAGTACTTC
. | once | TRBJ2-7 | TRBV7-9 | CASSDSGQINYEQYF | TGTGCCAGCAGCGACTCCGGACAGATTAACTACGAGCAGTACTTC
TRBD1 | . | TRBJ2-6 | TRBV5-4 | CASLGQGLPGANVLTF | TGTGCCAGCCTCGGACAGGGGCTCCCTGGGGCCAACGTCCTGACTTTC
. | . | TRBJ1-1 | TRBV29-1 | CSVSRMNTEAFF | TGCAGCGTTAGCAGGATGAACACTGAAGCTTTCTTT
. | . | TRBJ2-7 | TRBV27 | CASSLIGRGYEQYF | TGTGCCAGCAGTTTGATCGGCAGAGGATACGAGCAGTACTTC
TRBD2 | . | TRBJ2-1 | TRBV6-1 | CATPGLAGNNEQFF | TGTGCCACCCCGGGACTAGCGGGAAACAATGAGCAGTTCTTC
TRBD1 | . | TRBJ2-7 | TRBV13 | CASSVLRTGAIYEQYF | TGTGCCAGCAGCGTATTACGGACAGGGGCGATCTACGAGCAGTACTTC
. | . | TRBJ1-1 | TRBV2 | CASTSSQAALRAFF | TGTGCCAGCACCTCGTCCCAGGCCGCGTTGAGAGCTTTCTTT
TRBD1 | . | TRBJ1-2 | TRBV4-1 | CASSLTQGARNYGYTF | TGCGCCAGCAGCCTAACCCAGGGGGCGCGGAACTATGGCTACACCTTC
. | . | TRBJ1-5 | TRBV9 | CASSVGQGGEPQHF | TGTGCCAGCAGCGTAGGTCAGGGCGGGGAGCCCCAGCATTTT
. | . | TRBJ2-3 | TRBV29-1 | CSVEERLSDTQYF | TGCAGCGTTGAAGAGCGCCTCTCAGATACGCAGTATTTT
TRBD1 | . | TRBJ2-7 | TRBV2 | CASSEGWTGTYEQYF | TGTGCCAGCAGTGAAGGCTGGACAGGAACCTACGAGCAGTACTTC
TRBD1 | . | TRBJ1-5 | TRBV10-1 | CASKGGHQPQHF | TGCGCCAGCAAAGGGGGCCATCAGCCCCAGCATTTT
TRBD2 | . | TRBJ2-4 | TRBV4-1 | CASSQVGRGDIQYF | TGCGCCAGCAGCCAAGTCGGGAGGGGGGACATTCAGTACTTC
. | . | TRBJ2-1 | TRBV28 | CASSYTGNNEQFF | TGTGCCAGCAGTTATACAGGGAACAATGAGCAGTTCTTC
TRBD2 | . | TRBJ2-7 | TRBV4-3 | CASSQVAGGAHEQYF | TGCGCCAGCAGCCAAGTGGCGGGGGGGGCCCACGAGCAGTACTTC
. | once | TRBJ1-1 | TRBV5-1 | CASSLDPYEAFF | TGCGCCAGCAGCTTGGATCCTTATGAAGCTTTCTTT